These 30 T cell receptor beta chains originate from one sample sequenced in a study of blood T cell repertoires in COVID-19. The table came from immunoSEQ multiplex PCR; TCRdb's copy has only in-frame clones and leaves some out. The sample lists around 210,000 clones, roughly 85% seen once, with less than 6.5% in the top ten. Sample: peripheral blood. These receptors were taken from a man in his fifties or sixties with COVID-19, enrolled during active disease.

The genes are TRBV6-5 and TRBJ2-7; D is uncertain. The CDR3 has 15 amino acids. Germline-derived CDR1 and CDR2 are MNHEY and SVGAGI. Trimming cost V 4 bases and J 2 bases, with 15 bases left between them. The CDR3: CASSSGAARTYEQYF. Here the CDR3 DNA reads TGTGCCAGCAGTTCGGGTGCGGCACGAACCTACGAGCAGTACTTC.

V and J are TRBV19 and TRBJ1-5, with unresolved D. The CDR3 has 16 residues. The V and J ends lost 1 base and 1 base respectively, with 11 bases between them. Germline V lookup: CDR1 LNHDA, CDR2 SQIVND (reference sequence). This chain's CDR3 is CASSIVPSGSNQPQHF. DNA of the CDR3: TGTGCCAGTAGTATAGTACCCAGCGGAAGCAATCAGCCCCAGCATTTT.

V and J are TRBV5-4 and TRBJ2-3; weak D call: TRBD2 (5 bases). The CDR3 runs 15 residues. V was pared by 0 bases and J by 0 bases, with 8 bases between. Germline CDR1 SGHNT, CDR2 YYREEE (reference sequence). The DNA of the CDR3 is TGTGCCAGCAGCTTGGGACGGGGAAGCACAGATACGCAGTATTTT. Translated: CASSLGRGSTDTQYF.

The chain has TRBV6-6 and TRBJ2-2; weak D call: TRBD2 (6 bases). Per the germline V gene, CDR1 is MNHNY and CDR2 is SVGAGI (reference sequence). The germline V and J ends were trimmed by 7 bases and 9 bases, with 12 bases remaining between them. The CDR3 is 12 residues long. This CDR3 reads CASTTGGRELFF. The CDR3, as DNA: TGTGCCAGCACCACCGGGGGTCGGGAGCTGTTTTTT.

The J gene is TRBJ1-2, the V gene TRBV25-1, with 8 positions matching TRBD1. There are 13 residues in the CDR3. Looked up from germline, CDR1 is MGHDK and CDR2 is SYGVNS. V gave up 5 bases and J gave up 3 bases; unmatched junction bases: 2. The CDR3 spells CASSKTGDYGYTF. CDR3 in DNA: TGTGCCAGCAGTAAGACAGGGGACTATGGCTACACCTTC.

The chain combines TRBV2 with TRBJ1-1; D uncertain. Per germline, CDR1 SNHLY and CDR2 FYNNEI. The CDR3 runs 12 residues. The V end lost 4 bases, the J end lost 12 bases, and 15 bases lay between the germline ends. This CDR3 is CASSVFSSGTFF. DNA for the CDR3: TGTGCCAGCAGTGTGTTTAGTAGCGGGACTTTCTTT.

J is TRBJ2-3 and V is TRBV5-1; the match to TRBD1 covers 7 bases. Germline V gene data show CDR1 as SGHRS and CDR2 as YFSETQ. The CDR3 has 14 amino acids. The V and J ends lost 7 bases and 2 bases, in that order; junction bases with no gene match: 7. The CDR3 spells CASGTGQPTDTQYF. The CDR3, as DNA: TGCGCCAGCGGAACGGGACAGCCCACAGATACGCAGTATTTT. Using reference TRBV5-1 and TRBJ2-3 for the parts outside the CDR3, the full variable domain is KAGVTQTPRYLIKTRGQQVTLSCSPISGHRSVSWYQQTPGQGLQFLFEYFSETQRNKGNFPGRFSGRQFSNSRSEMNVSTLELGDSALYLCASGTGQPTDTQYFGPGTRLTVL.

The chain has TRBV3-1 (or the pseudogene TRBV3-2) and TRBJ2-1, with TRBD2 identical over 8 bases. CDR3 length: 15 residues. The germline CDR1 and CDR2 sequences are LGHDT and YNNKEL (reference sequence). The junction had 8 bases not matched to a gene; V was cut back by 4 bases and J by 6 bases. The DNA of the CDR3 is TGTGCCAGCAGCCCCAGGGAGCGGGGGTTCAATGAGCAGTTCTTC. The encoded protein is CASSPRERGFNEQFF.

J is TRBJ1-2 and V is TRBV18; 7 positions agree with TRBD1. There are 17 residues in the CDR3. V trimming: 6 bases; J trimming: 5 bases; junction bases outside the gene matches: 18. In germline, CDR1 is KGHSH, CDR2 LQKENI. The CDR3 here is CASSLTGVLADPYGYTF. The CDR3, as DNA: TGTGCCAGCTCCCTAACAGGGGTATTAGCTGACCCATATGGCTACACCTTC.

V usage is TRBV28 and J usage is TRBJ1-2; possible D gene TRBD1, 5 bases. Per the germline V gene, CDR1 is MDHEN and CDR2 is SYDVKM. The CDR3 loop spans 13 amino acids. V was trimmed by 2 bases and J by 7 bases, leaving 11 bases between them. CDR3 nucleotides: TGTGCCAGCAGTTTAGGGGCGGGGGGTGGCTACACCTTC. Translating it yields CASSLGAGGGYTF.

CDR3 in amino acids: CAISLTGSSYNSPLHF. CDR3 DNA sequence: TGTGCCATCAGTTTGACAGGGAGCTCCTATAATTCACCCCTCCACTTT. The rearrangement joins TRBV10-3 to TRBJ1-6, with 7 bases identical to TRBD1. The CDR3 covers 16 residues. Germline trimming cut 5 bases from V and 0 bases from J; bases unmatched to any gene: 4. CDR1 is ENHRY and CDR2 is SYGVKD in the germline V gene.

This clone appeared once. The rearrangement links TRBV6-5 to TRBJ1-2, with 12 positions matching TRBD1. This CDR3 contains 13 residues. V was pared by 6 bases and J by 4 bases, with 0 bases of the junction left unmatched. Germline CDR1 is MNHEY and CDR2 is SVGAGI. CDR3 residues: CASRGQGAYGYTF. The CDR3 DNA follows: TGTGCCAGCAGGGGACAGGGGGCCTATGGCTACACCTTC.

The chain combines TRBV2 with TRBJ2-5; D not resolved. The germline CDR1 and CDR2 sequences are SNHLY and FYNNEI. The CDR3 spans 12 residues. The V gene lost 4 bases and the J gene lost 5 bases, with 8 bases spanning the gap. The CDR3 region has the DNA TGTGCCAGCAGTGGAAATGCGGAGACCCAGTACTTC. This codes for CASSGNAETQYF.

This rearrangement joins TRBV14 to TRBJ2-2; 14 nucleotides align to TRBD2. This CDR3 contains 19 residues. Looked up from germline, CDR1 is SGHDN and CDR2 is FVKESK. Trimming cost V 1 base and J 0 bases; bases outside gene matches: 4. For the CDR3, the DNA is TGTGCCAGCAGCCAAGTGGGACTAGCGGGGGTTACGAACACCGGGGAGCTGTTTTTT. Its protein is CASSQVGLAGVTNTGELFF.

The rearrangement joins TRBV7-3 to TRBJ2-5; TRBD1 might be the D (6 bases). V lost 3 bases, J lost 3 bases, and 8 bases lay in between. The CDR3 extends over 13 amino acids. The germline gives CDR1 SGHTA, CDR2 FQGTGA. Written as DNA, the CDR3 is TGTGCCAGCAGCTTCCGGGACAAAGAGACCCAGTACTTC. This gives the protein CASSFRDKETQYF.

The chain links TRBV29-1 to TRBJ2-5; either TRBD1 or TRBD2 may supply D (5 bases each). The CDR3 totals 11 residues. V was pared by 7 bases and J by 5 bases, with 11 bases between. Germline assignment: CDR1 SQVTM and CDR2 ANQGSEA. CDR3 residues: CSGGPRETQYF. CDR3 coding DNA: TGCAGCGGGGGACCGAGGGAGACCCAGTACTTC.

This chain links TRBV24-1 with TRBJ1-2; D not certain. CDR3 length equals 16 residues. With 5 bases removed from V and 4 bases from J, the gap between germline ends came to 19 bases. Germline values: CDR1 KGHDR, CDR2 SFDVKD. The DNA of the CDR3 is TGTGCCACCAGTGCCCACCGCAATGGGGAGGGCTATGGCTACACCTTC. Encoded protein: CATSAHRNGEGYGYTF.

This clone was found once. J is TRBJ1-5 and V is TRBV6-2 or TRBV6-3; TRBD1 aligns across 11 bases. In germline, CDR1 is MNHEY, CDR2 SVGEGT. CDR3 length equals 16 residues. V lost 5 bases, J lost 4 bases, and 7 bases stayed unmatched. CDR3 amino acids: CASSPGQGVFNQPQHF. The CDR3 nucleotides read TGTGCCAGCAGTCCGGGACAGGGGGTCTTTAATCAGCCCCAGCATTTT.

The chain combines TRBV28 with TRBJ2-7, with 8 bases fitting TRBD2. The germline V gene encodes CDR1 MDHEN and CDR2 SYDVKM. This CDR3 is built from 13 residues. V lost 7 bases, J lost 2 bases, and 4 bases stayed unmatched. The DNA for the CDR3 is TGTGCCAGCATCAGCGGGGGAACCTACGAGCAGTACTTC. The encoded protein is CASISGGTYEQYF. The full variable domain, its missing parts supplied by reference TRBV28 and TRBJ2-7, is DVKVTQSSRYLVKRTGEKVFLECVQDMDHENMFWYRQDPGLGLRLIYFSYDVKMKEKGDIPEGYSVSREKKERFSLILESASTNQTSMYLCASISGGTYEQYFGPGTRLTVT.

The J gene is TRBJ1-1, the V gene TRBV29-1, with D possibly being TRBD1 (6 bases). V lost 6 bases and J lost 11, with 16 bases in between. CDR1 SQVTM and CDR2 ANQGSEA come from the germline V gene. The CDR3 covers 11 residues. CDR3 in amino acids: CSVTGQPGAFF. CDR3 sequence (DNA): TGCAGCGTGACTGGACAGCCAGGGGCTTTCTTT.

The chain has TRBV5-1 and TRBJ2-7; possible D gene TRBD2, 5 bases. CDR3 length: 14 amino acids. Looked up from germline, CDR1 is SGHRS and CDR2 is YFSETQ. Trimming took 0 bases from V and 2 from J, leaving 9 bases between them. CDR3 amino acids: CASSLDGEPYEQYF. For the CDR3, the DNA is TGCGCCAGCAGCTTGGACGGGGAGCCCTACGAGCAGTACTTC. Combining the CDR3 with reference TRBV5-1 and TRBJ2-7 gives the whole variable domain KAGVTQTPRYLIKTRGQQVTLSCSPISGHRSVSWYQQTPGQGLQFLFEYFSETQRNKGNFPGRFSGRQFSNSRSEMNVSTLELGDSALYLCASSLDGEPYEQYFGPGTRLTVT.

This clone was counted at least ten times. The chain recombines TRBV7-2 with TRBJ1-5; 8 nucleotides agree with TRBD1. Germline V CDR1 and CDR2: SGHTA, FQGNSA. CDR3 length equals 16 residues. V gave up 0 bases and J gave up 0 bases; unmatched junction bases: 1. The CDR3 loop reads CASSLATGVSNQPQHF. Here the CDR3 DNA reads TGTGCCAGCAGCTTAGCGACAGGGGTTAGCAATCAGCCCCAGCATTTT. Looking up the rest from reference TRBV7-2 and TRBJ1-5 gives the full variable domain: GAGVSQSPSNKVTEKGKDVELRCDPISGHTALYWYRQSLGQGLEFLIYFQGNSAPDKSGLPSDRFSAERTGGSVSTLTIQRTQQEDSAVYLCASSLATGVSNQPQHFGDGTRLSIL.

This clone was observed once. This CDR3 is CASSPSGSKTQYF. In DNA form, the CDR3 reads TGTGCCAGCAGCCCCTCGGGTTCAAAGACCCAGTACTTC. V and J are TRBV11-1 and TRBJ2-5, with D uncertain. Looked up from germline, CDR1 is SGHAT and CDR2 is FQDESV (reference sequence). The CDR3 loop spans 13 amino acids. V was pared by 5 bases and J by 6 bases, with 13 bases between.

The V and J genes are TRBV19 and TRBJ1-3; D is undetermined. Germline CDR1 reads LNHDA; CDR2 reads SQIVND (reference sequence). Trimming shortened V by 6 bases and J by 5 bases, and 8 bases separated the two germline ends. The CDR3 is 12 amino acids. CDR3 sequence: CASSPTRNTIYF. In DNA form, the CDR3 reads TGTGCCAGTAGCCCGACAAGAAACACCATATATTTT.

The chain recombines TRBV19 with TRBJ1-6, with D tentatively TRBD1 (6 bases). The germline V and J ends were trimmed by 5 bases and 7 bases, with 12 bases remaining between them. The germline CDR1 and CDR2 sequences are LNHDA and SQIVND (reference sequence). This CDR3 is 14 amino acids long. The CDR3 sequence: CASSLGTPNSPLHF. The DNA for the CDR3 is TGTGCCAGTAGTTTAGGGACACCGAATTCACCCCTCCACTTT.

The chain recombines TRBV3-1 (or the pseudogene TRBV3-2) with TRBJ1-1; possibly TRBD1 for D (6 bases). CDR3 size: 13 residues. The V and J ends lost 6 bases and 2 bases respectively, with 10 bases between them. Germline CDR1 is LGHDT and CDR2 is YNNKEL (reference sequence). CDR3 sequence reads: CASSWTENTEAFF. The CDR3 DNA is TGTGCCAGCAGTTGGACAGAAAACACTGAAGCTTTCTTT.

This clone was seen only a few times. The chain couples TRBV7-9 to TRBJ1-1; tentatively, D is TRBD1 (6 bases). Germline CDR1 is SEHNR and CDR2 is FQNEAQ (reference sequence). The CDR3 is 15 residues long. Trimming removed 4 bases at V and 4 bases at J, with 16 bases between. The CDR3 is CASSYTNGGATEAFF. In DNA form, the CDR3 reads TGTGCCAGCAGCTACACGAACGGGGGGGCCACTGAAGCTTTCTTT.

V gene TRBV7-2 combines with J gene TRBJ2-3; 7 bases match TRBD1. Per germline, CDR1 SGHTA and CDR2 FQGNSA. This CDR3 spans 14 amino acids. Losses at the gene ends were 4 bases for V and 4 bases for J; bases not matched to a gene: 5. The CDR3 here is CASSSFTGADTQYF. The CDR3 region has the DNA TGTGCCAGCAGCTCCTTCACAGGGGCAGATACGCAGTATTTT.

Regarding this clone: Within the sample, other DNA sequences also encode this same CDR3. The rearrangement links TRBV5-1 to TRBJ1-1; D uncertain. Germline assignment: CDR1 SGHRS and CDR2 YFSETQ. The CDR3 has 13 residues. Trimming pared 4 bases from V and 1 base from J, leaving 8 bases between. This CDR3 reads CASSLSRNTEAFF. The CDR3 DNA follows: TGCGCCAGCAGCCTCTCGAGGAACACTGAAGCTTTCTTT.

For the CDR3, the DNA is TGTGCCAGCAGCGTCACAGACAGGGCCTACGAGCAGTACTTC. This gives the protein CASSVTDRAYEQYF. V and J are TRBV9 and TRBJ2-7, with 7 bases aligning to TRBD1. Germline V CDR1 and CDR2: SGDLS, YYNGEE. Trimming took 2 bases from V and 2 from J; bases not matched to a gene: 4. This CDR3 has 14 amino acids.